The clone carrying this T cell receptor (beta chain) was counted many times. As yet, its antigen is unknown. This CDR3 comprises 15 residues. V was trimmed by 8 bases and J by 0 bases, leaving 17 bases between them. Germline V gene data show CDR1 as SNHLY and CDR2 as FYNNEI. The sample belongs to a study of T cells in Graves' hyperthyroidism and ophthalmopathy. Study-level points and caveats: Clonotypes that were expanded in thyroid above 0.001 mostly appeared in blood too. Before onset, by a median of about six months, the model predicted ophthalmopathy.

Amplified regions were TCR beta CDR3 sequences from RNA transcripts. HTBI primers were used for first-round RT-PCR of the TCR CDR3. TCRdb redid the calling of the multiplex PCR reads with MiXCR, one entry per CDR3 protein. Of fewer than 350,000 distinct CDR3 sequences in the sample, 15% to 20% are singletons; the top ten hold roughly 15%. More than 9.5 ml fresh peripheral blood yielded the PBMCs. This TCR came from a woman aged 40-49 years with Graves' ophthalmopathy. Material: blood. The chain is built from TRBV2 and TRBJ2-7, with D maybe TRBD2 (5 bases). The CDR3 DNA follows: TGTGCCAGCCTCTATGAGCGGCTTAGCTCCTACGAGCAGTACTTC. Translation gives CASLYERLSSYEQYF.